This record looks at one T cell receptor (beta chain) sequence and its context. Its specific antigen is unknown. At one of its ends the junction is not consistent with the germline gene, which may arise from a read error. In total, about 650 healthy bone marrow donors made up the cohort. Cohort members were all nominally healthy when sampled, although unrecorded immune exposures were likely present. The donor tested CMV seropositive and was one of the 289 seropositive cohort members. A peripheral blood sample was collected from each donor, and TCR beta sequencing was performed on peripheral blood mononuclear cells. The Qiagen DNeasy Blood Extraction Kit was used to extract genomic DNA from the blood cell samples. This sample was taken from a study of cytomegalovirus exposure and HLA in healthy donors (dated by TCRdb to about 2017). Study-wide context: According to an earlier analysis of several hundred of the donors, some 170 million T cells yielded over 90 million unique TCR beta sequences and approximately 280 Gb of sequence data. On average, roughly 240,000 unique TCR beta nucleotide sequences were sequenced per donor among a few hundred genotyped donors of the cohort, with 15% to 20% of those sequences being non-productive. The study profiled the T cell repertoires of 500 to 800 subjects by immunosequencing and related them to cytomegalovirus serostatus. To study patterns of TCR occurrence, a later analysis re-analyzed previously published TCR beta repertoires from 500 to 850 donors and added high-resolution HLA genotyping. A later genetic analysis used genome-wide SNP genotypes for about three fifths of the 666 donors, treating that subset as a discovery cohort. An earlier analysis of a few hundred of the donors applied high-throughput TCR beta sequencing to assess whether each TCR beta V gene segment acted as functional or pseudogenic. The study aimed to test whether signatures of past pathogen exposure could be identified by cataloging public T cell receptors. The genetic ancestry cluster associated with self-reported Caucasian donors included 81% of the roughly 380 genotyped donors. Donor age, sex, ethnicity and CMV serostatus were compiled together with the repertoire data. All discovery cohort repertoires had been generated using a single sequencing platform. About five DR-DQ haplotypes were handled as single units for association and clustering because linkage in the cohort was strong. The number of typed donors differed by locus: about 629-630 for A, B, C, DRB1 and DQB1; some 540 for DQA1; around 580 for DPA1; and about 450 for DPB1. To predict cytomegalovirus infection status, the study brought together high-throughput TCR immunosequencing, statistical association of individual TCRs with disease status, and machine learning. Class I and class II HLA loci were covered by the typing at four-digit resolution. An early release that covered about 600 HLA-typed donors contained approximately 320 gigabases of sequencing data and 70 million to 100 million unique TCR sequences. In the later analysis, no new phenotypic data were used to find candidate immune exposures; instead, reliance was placed on TCR beta sequences and their occurrence across donors. A separate validation cohort of 100 to 150 different subjects was used in addition to the approximately 700-subject first cohort. Overall results and qualifications from the work: The study gave a list of about 160 TCR beta chains associated with cytomegalovirus. The authors suggested that the approach could potentially be generalized to other disease states and immunological phenotypes. In both the original and validation cohorts, the classifier was reported to diagnose cytomegalovirus status with high specificity and sensitivity. When HLA alleles, especially DR and DQ, strongly co-occurred, TCR associations were difficult to assign to individual alleles. In a later analysis, several top co-occurrence clusters were reported to appear linked to parvovirus B19, influenza, CMV and Epstein-Barr virus. About 17 rarely observed V segments, including chromosome 9 orphons, were excluded from the earlier analysis of 550 to 700 of the donors because counts were too low. Presence/absence analyses assumed roughly uniform sequencing depth across donors, an assumption that may not hold. Across donors, most TCR sequences were observed very rarely, whereas some public TCRs were present in many individuals. CMV serostatus was the only immune exposure information available for the cohort. Most CMV-associated TCR beta chains appeared to be HLA-restricted in a later analysis, and the HLA associations seemed to be driven largely by CMV exposure. In an earlier analysis of over 550 of the donors, most TCR beta V segments were observed in productive rearrangements about 90% or about 30% of the time, broadly matching IMGT annotations. A further reported finding was that TCR beta sequences accurately predicted the HLA-A and HLA-B alleles for most subjects in the first cohort. In a later analysis, the rate of TCR association differed among HLA loci, with DRB1 alleles having the most associated TCRs and HLA-C alleles having the fewest. A later genetic analysis reported fewer N-insertions in productive TCRs among donors in an Asian-associated ancestry cluster than the approximately 700-donor mean. The cohort was sequenced for TCR beta chains only, and without alpha or paired-chain data the features that could be detected were limited. V-gene and J-gene trimming of TCR beta chains was associated with a missense DCLRE1C variant in a later genetic analysis, and the association was replicated in an independent cohort. In vitro tests confirmed that a few of the cytomegalovirus-associated TCR beta chains recognize cytomegalovirus antigens. Because HLA typing was unavailable for some donors at each locus, only the typed subset was used in association tests. Compared with equally common non-associated chains, HLA-associated TCR beta chains in a later analysis were more clonally expanded and had lower generation probabilities. A group of highly shared sequence variants was considered likely to be a technical artifact of the sequencing pipeline. Because the 87-base-pair reads could not distinguish some IMGT-functional V segments, including TRBV6-2 and TRBV6-3, those segments were excluded. At a false discovery rate of 0.05, a later analysis linked 15,000 to 20,000 TCR beta sequences to specific HLA alleles. Correlated functional status among segregating V segments might be attributable to linkage disequilibrium, but an unknown experimental factor could not be ruled out.

The method behind the library was the immunoSEQ multiplex PCR assay. The multiplex PCR relied on a mix of 60 forward primers for TCR Vbeta segments and 13 reverse primers for TCR Jbeta segments. The CDR3 region of rearranged TCR beta genes was amplified from genomic DNA with a multiplex PCR assay. The amplified TCR beta libraries were sequenced on the Illumina HiSeq System as 87-base-pair reads. The source study handled its data this way. In a later analysis, tens of millions of unique TCR beta chains were counted across the 500 to 850 repertoires, and about 9.9 million of these chains were shared by at least two donors. Raw reads were error-corrected and collapsed into unique sequences with a nearest-neighbor algorithm that merged closely related sequences to remove PCR and sequencing errors. To assign V, D and J gene segments, CDR3 sequences were aligned to IMGT reference sequences. Each retained sequence needed at least a six-nucleotide match to both a V gene segment and a J gene segment. Rearrangements were called productive when the CDR3 lacked stop codons and stayed in frame with V and J; all others were non-productive. Following IMGT convention, CDR3 was defined as the stretch from the second conserved V-encoded cysteine up to the conserved J-encoded phenylalanine. The earlier analysis of some 540 of the donors excluded any sequence lacking an unambiguous match to a single V gene segment. An earlier analysis of fewer than 650 of the donors classified V segments as functional when productive rearrangements were above 56.7% and as segregating when the standard deviation between donors was above 5%. A statistical classification framework was built for diagnosing cytomegalovirus status from the catalog of TCR beta chain sequences. V and J gene assignment, in a later analysis, came from comparing TCR nucleotide sequences with IMGT/GENE-DB human TR gene sequences. Using the TCRdist pipeline, a later analysis assigned CDR3 sequences along with most-parsimonious VDJ recombination scenarios. In a later analysis, each TCR beta chain was defined by its CDR3 amino acid sequence together with its V-gene family, and reads without a unique V-gene family were excluded. In a later analysis, 500 to 700 highly shared, low-generation-probability nucleotide sequences were removed to address suspected cross-contamination and a sequencing artifact. For each public chain, a later analysis derived a clonal expansion index from normalized ranks of inferred template counts within each repertoire. In a later analysis, generation probabilities were computed with a VDJ recombination model fitted to out-of-frame rearrangements, and the resulting probabilities were checked against IGoR. Hypergeometric tests were used in a later analysis to score TCR-TCR, TCR-HLA and TCR-CMV co-occurrence, with a repertoire-size bias correction applied to the TCR pairs. A later analysis estimated false discovery rates by permuting HLA or CMV assignments 20 times. A later analysis grouped co-occurring TCRs with DBSCAN, adding TCRdist sequence similarity when clustering within HLA-allele-positive subsets. Repertoires with fewer than 30,000 or more than 120,000 public chains, plus five repertoires with anomalous nucleotide sharing, were excluded from co-occurrence clustering. TCRdb provides this immuneACCESS table in a form limited to in-frame rearrangements. Some clones are lacking; in checked studies, under half of them reflect an unresolved V gene, and why the rest are absent is not known. V, J and clone size are taken as reported in that table, and D and trimming were inferred from the DNA itself. The sample profile shows some 160,000 clones; around 80% of them were found once. Of the sample, approximately 6.8% is held by the ten largest clones.

CDR1 and CDR2 were assigned from the germline V gene (reference sequence) as SEHNR and FQNEAQ. The CDR3 numbers 15 residues from cysteine through phenylalanine. Only the CDR3 DNA is retained, 45 bases long and in frame from the first base. The receptor was derived from a male donor in good health and CMV-seropositive. The sample taken for sequencing was PBMCs. Here the chain combines TRBV7-9 and TRBJ1-5; D gene: possibly TRBD1, on 6 matching bases. At the DNA level, the sequence is TGTTCCAGCAGCTTAGGGGGGGGGAGCGATCAGCCCCAGCATTTT. This yields the protein CSSSLGGGSDQPQHF.